Described below is a single T cell receptor beta chain sequence and its context. The entry originates in a study of blood T cell repertoires in COVID-19. Turning to the study itself: Sources were T cells, B-cell-depleted T cells, or PBMCs; the material itself was cDNA or gDNA.

Those enrolled, adults aged about 18 to 89 years, came from about two dozen US areas. Participant-given clinical history determined each cohort assignment. Germline CDR1 is MGHRA and CDR2 is YSYEKL. Germline trimming cut 3 bases from V and 3 bases from J; bases unmatched to any gene: 0. The CDR3 consists of 14 residues. Per the original methods: Counts of nucleated cells, estimated from reference gene primer amplification, were obtained. TCRdb's table, derived via immunoSEQ multiplex PCR, lists solely in-frame clones and lacks some. D and trimming were read from the DNA, whereas the V and J calls and clone size are those reported in that table. Of around 250,000 clones listed, around 90% are singletons.

This sequence joins TRBV4-1 and TRBJ1-1; TRBD1 matches 11 bases. Material: PBMCs or T cells enriched from blood (not recorded which). The receptor was isolated from a human donor in a cohort exposed to, infected with or recovered from COVID-19 (not recorded which). The donor label of this sample is uncertain. The CDR3 coding sequence is TGCGCCAGCAGCCAGGGACAGGGGGACACTGAAGCTTTCTTT. Encoded protein: CASSQGQGDTEAFF.